The present T cell receptor beta chain was sequenced within a study of blood T cell repertoires in COVID-19. Across the whole study: COVID-19 samples collected from the United States, Italy and Spain covered acute and convalescent phases. T cells, B-cell-depleted T cells, or PBMCs provided the cDNA or gDNA that served as material.

Germline trimming cut 3 bases from V and 6 bases from J; bases unmatched to any gene: 5. CDR1 and CDR2 from the germline V gene are SGHRS and YFSETQ. The CDR3 has 13 amino acids. Per the study methods: For nucleated cells, counts were estimated from reference gene primer amplification. Using immunoSEQ multiplex PCR, the repertoire was profiled, and TCRdb retains in-frame clones only, with some absent. The V and J calls and the clone size are those of that table, but D and trimming were determined from the DNA. Of some 200,000 clones in the sample, 84% are singletons; the top ten hold 4% to 6%. Input material: peripheral blood. The TCR sequence derives from a woman aged 55-69 years who had recovered from COVID-19. The chain couples TRBV5-1 to TRBJ1-2, with TRBD1 matching over 7 bases. DNA for the CDR3: TGCGCCAGCAGCTCAGGGGGAACGGATGGCTACACCTTC. It yields the protein CASSSGGTDGYTF. The full variable domain, completed using reference TRBV5-1 and TRBJ1-2, is KAGVTQTPRYLIKTRGQQVTLSCSPISGHRSVSWYQQTPGQGLQFLFEYFSETQRNKGNFPGRFSGRQFSNSRSEMNVSTLELGDSALYLCASSSGGTDGYTFGSGTRLTVV.